The 22 T cell receptor beta chains reported below all come from one sample, sequenced in a study of cytomegalovirus exposure and HLA in healthy donors. 60 Vbeta and 13 Jbeta primers were used in PCR. Method: immunoSEQ multiplex PCR; TCRdb's copy keeps in-frame clones and lacks some. The profile shows about 130,000 clones, about two thirds of them singletons. The sequencing input was PBMCs. These receptors were obtained from a woman aged 55-70 years in good health and CMV-seropositive.

The chain joins TRBV4-1 to TRBJ1-5, with 7 bases identical to TRBD1. The germline V gene encodes CDR1 MGHRA and CDR2 YSYEKL. This CDR3 has 15 amino acids. J gave up 5 bases and V 3 bases, and 7 bases lay outside the gene matches. CDR3 in amino acids: CASSHRQGADQPQHF. The DNA of the CDR3 is TGCGCCAGCAGCCACAGACAGGGAGCGGATCAGCCCCAGCATTTT.

This clone was counted a few times. The rearrangement uses TRBV19 and TRBJ1-5, with 9 bases identical to TRBD1. V shed 7 bases, J shed 6 bases, and the junction held 16 bases outside the gene matches. Germline CDR1 is LNHDA and CDR2 is SQIVND (reference sequence). This CDR3 has 17 residues. The CDR3 loop reads CASTTPGQGKGAQPQHF. The CDR3 DNA reads TGTGCCAGTACCACCCCGGGACAGGGAAAGGGTGCTCAGCCCCAGCATTTT. Full variable domain (missing parts from reference TRBV19 and TRBJ1-5): DGGITQSPKYLFRKEGQNVTLSCEQNLNHDAMYWYRQDPGQGLRLIYYSQIVNDFQKGDIAEGYSVSREKKESFPLTVTSAQKNPTAFYLCASTTPGQGKGAQPQHFGDGTRLSIL.

The chain links TRBV6-6 to TRBJ1-5, with a tentative D call TRBD1 (5 bases). Germline lookup yields CDR1 MNHNY and CDR2 SVGAGI (reference sequence). The CDR3 runs 14 residues. Trimming shortened V by 6 bases and J by 7 bases, and 16 bases separated the two germline ends. In DNA, the CDR3 is TGTGCCAGCAGCCCCCCGGGGGAGGACCAGCCCCAGCATTTT. Protein sequence: CASSPPGEDQPQHF.

This clone has a handful of counts. The chain has TRBV21-1 and TRBJ1-1. TRBV21-1 is flagged as a pseudogene. The CDR3 covers 15 residues. The CDR3 protein is CASRTRRGSDEEAFF. DNA of the CDR3: TGTGCCAGCAGAACCAGACGCGGGTCGGACGAGGAAGCTTTCTTT.

The chain recombines TRBV29-1 with TRBJ2-1; possible D gene TRBD1, 6 bases. CDR1 and CDR2 from the germline V gene are SQVTM and ANQGSEA. Trimming shortened V by 3 bases and J by 7 bases, and 10 bases separated the two germline ends. The CDR3 spans 12 residues. CDR3 DNA: TGCAGCGTTGACGCAGGGACAAATGAGCAGTTCTTC. The encoded protein is CSVDAGTNEQFF.

The rearrangement links TRBV5-1 to TRBJ2-3; tentatively, D is TRBD2 (6 bases). V lost 5 bases and J 14 bases, leaving 15 bases between the germline ends. The CDR3 consists of 11 residues. CDR1 and CDR2 from the germline V gene are SGHRS and YFSETQ. The DNA for the CDR3 is TGCGCCAGCAGTGATGTAGCGGTCTCGTATTTT. Protein product: CASSDVAVSYF.

The chain employs TRBV7-2 and TRBJ1-2, with 9 bases that match TRBD1. J lost 7 bases, V lost 1 base, and 7 bases had no gene match. Per germline, CDR1 SGHTA and CDR2 FQGNSA. The CDR3 extends over 15 amino acids. CDR3 region: CASSLGGTGGFGYTF. The CDR3 nucleotides are TGTGCCAGCAGCTTAGGGGGCACAGGGGGCTTTGGCTACACCTTC.

This chain uses TRBV5-1 with TRBJ2-3; D perhaps matches TRBD2 (6 bases). The ends were cut back, 3 bases at V and 5 bases at J, with 13 bases in the middle. The CDR3 has 14 amino acids. Germline V gene lookup returns CDR1 SGHRS and CDR2 YFSETQ. CDR3 DNA sequence: TGCGCCAGCAGCTCTGGGGGGTTCCGAGATACGCAGTATTTT. Its translation is CASSSGGFRDTQYF.

This clone was observed a single time. This chain uses TRBV7-3 with TRBJ1-3, with 7 bases matching TRBD1. V dropped 5 bases and J dropped 2; count of bases not matched to a gene: 3. The CDR3 contains 14 residues. Germline V gene sequence: CDR1 SGHTA, CDR2 FQGTGA. The CDR3 DNA is TGTGCCAGCAGCCCCGGGACAGCTGGAAACACCATATATTTT. Protein sequence: CASSPGTAGNTIYF.

The rearrangement uses TRBV6-5 and TRBJ1-1, with D tentatively TRBD1 (6 bases). This CDR3 contains 11 residues. CDR1 MNHEY and CDR2 SVGAGI come from the germline V gene. The V and J ends lost 6 bases and 6 bases respectively, with 8 bases between them. This CDR3 is CASRTGSEAFF. CDR3 DNA: TGTGCCAGCAGGACAGGTTCTGAAGCTTTCTTT.

There are a few counts of this clone. The chain combines TRBV19 with TRBJ1-1; TRBD1 agrees at 8 bases. This CDR3 spans 14 amino acids. V shed 4 bases and J 4 bases; nucleotides not matched to a gene: 5. Germline V gene data show CDR1 as LNHDA and CDR2 as SQIVND (reference sequence). The CDR3 DNA reads TGTGCCAGTAGTACGACAGGGGTTCGCACTGAAGCTTTCTTT. Its translation: CASSTTGVRTEAFF. The whole variable domain, remainder taken from reference TRBV19 and TRBJ1-1, is DGGITQSPKYLFRKEGQNVTLSCEQNLNHDAMYWYRQDPGQGLRLIYYSQIVNDFQKGDIAEGYSVSREKKESFPLTVTSAQKNPTAFYLCASSTTGVRTEAFFGQGTRLTVV.

This clone came up a few times. The chain carries TRBV25-1 and TRBJ1-1, with a possible D match to TRBD1 (5 bases). Germline CDR1 MGHDK, CDR2 SYGVNS. V was shortened by 7 bases and J by 3 bases, with 12 bases between the two germline ends. The CDR3 length is 13 residues. The CDR3 is CASTGSVDTEAFF. The CDR3 nucleotides read TGTGCCAGCACAGGGTCTGTGGACACTGAAGCTTTCTTT.

In this sample, this clone turned up a few times. The chain couples TRBV7-8 to TRBJ1-5; a weak D match, TRBD1 (6 bases). Germline CDR1 is SGHVS and CDR2 is FQNEAQ. Trimming removed 4 bases from V and 3 bases from J, with 13 bases in between. This CDR3 is built from 15 residues. The CDR3 region has the DNA TGTGCCAGCAGCTCCATTACAGGGATCAATCAGCCCCAGCATTTT. Residues: CASSSITGINQPQHF.

This sequence joins TRBV6-4 and TRBJ2-1; TRBD2 matches at 8 bases. Looked up from germline, CDR1 is MRHNA and CDR2 is SNTAGT. The V segment lost 6 bases and the J segment 3 bases; nucleotides outside the gene matches: 7. The CDR3 length is 15 residues. In DNA, the CDR3 is TGTGCCAGCAGGGAATTTAGCGGGATCTACAATGAGCAGTTCTTC. This sequence encodes CASREFSGIYNEQFF.

This rearrangement joins TRBV6-5 to TRBJ2-3, with 7 bases aligning to TRBD1. Germline CDR1 MNHEY, CDR2 SVGAGI. The CDR3 has 14 residues. V lost 6 bases and J lost 0; bases outside the gene matches: 3. The chain's CDR3 is CASRQGPSTDTQYF. The CDR3 DNA sequence: TGTGCCAGCAGACAGGGGCCTAGCACAGATACGCAGTATTTT.

V usage is TRBV9 and J usage is TRBJ2-1; TRBD2 matches at 7 bases. Losses at the gene ends were 3 bases for V and 3 bases for J; bases not matched to a gene: 3. The CDR3 has 14 residues. Germline CDR1 and CDR2: SGDLS and YYNGEE. The CDR3 nucleotides read TGTGCCAGCAGCGGTTCGGGGGGCTACAATGAGCAGTTCTTC. This gives the protein CASSGSGGYNEQFF. Full variable domain (remainder filled in from reference TRBV9 and TRBJ2-1): DSGVTQTPKHLITATGQRVTLRCSPRSGDLSVYWYQQSLDQGLQFLIQYYNGEERAKGNILERFSAQQFPDLHSELNLSSLELGDSALYFCASSGSGGYNEQFFGPGTRLTVL.

The chain has TRBV29-1 and TRBJ1-1, with 8 bases identical to TRBD1. The CDR3 length is 13 residues. In germline, CDR1 is SQVTM, CDR2 ANQGSEA. V shed 6 bases, J shed 2 bases, and the junction held 5 bases outside the gene matches. This chain's CDR3 is CSVEGQANTEAFF. CDR3 DNA: TGCAGCGTCGAGGGACAGGCTAACACTGAAGCTTTCTTT.

As regards this clone: This sample includes further DNA sequences coding for the same CDR3. The chain couples TRBV2 to TRBJ1-2; 10 positions match TRBD1. CDR1 SNHLY and CDR2 FYNNEI come from the germline V gene. There are 16 residues in the CDR3. The junction had 9 bases not matched to a gene; V was cut back by 0 bases and J by 8 bases. CDR3 nucleotide sequence: TGTGCCAGCAGTGAAGCGCTACGGGACAGGGGAGGAGGCTACACCTTC. Its protein is CASSEALRDRGGGYTF.

This clone was observed once. The V gene is TRBV6-5, the J gene TRBJ1-2, with TRBD1 as a possible D gene (5 bases). CDR3 length equals 15 residues. V shed 2 bases and J shed 6 bases, with 16 bases lying between them. Germline V gives CDR1 MNHEY, CDR2 SVGAGI. The CDR3 nucleotides read TGTGCCAGCAGTTACGCTGGCCAGGGTACAAATGGCTACACCTTC. Translating gives CASSYAGQGTNGYTF.

The rearrangement uses TRBV5-1 and TRBJ1-4, with 7 positions matching TRBD1. Losses at the gene ends were 3 bases for V and 6 bases for J; bases not matched to a gene: 8. Germline CDR1 reads SGHRS; CDR2 reads YFSETQ. This CDR3 comprises 15 residues. DNA of the CDR3: TGCGCCAGCAGCTCCCAACAGGGGCCATATGAAAAACTGTTTTTT. Its translation is CASSSQQGPYEKLFF.

The rearrangement uses TRBV5-4 and TRBJ2-3; TRBD2 matches at 13 bases. CDR1 is SGHNT and CDR2 is YYREEE in the germline V gene (reference sequence). This CDR3 spans 17 amino acids. V shed 4 bases and J 4 bases; nucleotides not matched to a gene: 9. Written as DNA, the CDR3 is TGTGCCAGCAGCGTGAACAAAGGACTAGCGGGGGCAGATACGCAGTATTTT. Translating gives CASSVNKGLAGADTQYF.

V is TRBV2 and J is TRBJ2-5; 10 bases match TRBD1. The CDR3 extends over 15 amino acids. After removal of 6 bases from V and 4 bases from J, the junction contained 8 bases not matched to a gene. Germline-derived CDR1 and CDR2 are SNHLY and FYNNEI. The chain's CDR3 is CASSPQGQGIETQYF. As DNA, the CDR3 is TGTGCCAGCAGCCCACAGGGACAGGGGATAGAGACCCAGTACTTC.